This TCR beta chain was retrieved from a study of regulatory T cells in long-lasting Graves disease. General study points: Persistent-disease Graves' patients showed less TCR diversity than new cases.

Between the trimmed V and J ends, which lost 1 base and 0 bases, there was a span of 22 bases. CDR1 and CDR2 (germline): LGHDT, YNNKEL (reference sequence). The CDR3 sequence is 21 residues long. With regard to this clonotype: What it binds is not known.

In building TCR beta libraries, iRepertoire HTBI primers were used together with Arm-PCR of CDR3 regions. MiXCR, applied by TCRdb to the multiplex PCR reads, yields one record per CDR3 protein. The sample contains roughly 350,000 distinct CDR3 sequences, over 15% of which appear only once. Time point given: newly diagnosed GD, antithyroid drugs for less than 3 months. RNA extracted from PBMCs served as the sequencing template. About 8.8 milliliters of peripheral blood went into EDTA tubes. Separately, the same data were catalogued under a study of T cells in Graves' hyperthyroidism and ophthalmopathy. From that report: Recently diagnosed hyperthyroidism of less than 2 months' duration affected patients aged 18 to 65.

The chain combines TRBV3-1 with TRBJ2-6, with D maybe TRBD1 (5 bases). The source of this sequence is a man aged 40-49 years with Graves disease. The sequences come from peripheral blood mononuclear cells (PBMCs), collected at new diagnosis, from a patient treated with antithyroid drugs. CDR3 nucleotides: TGTGCCAGCAGCCAAGCTCGAAGGGGCACAAGGGGCATCTCTGGGGCCAACGTCCTGACTTTC. Its translation is CASSQARRGTRGISGANVLTF.